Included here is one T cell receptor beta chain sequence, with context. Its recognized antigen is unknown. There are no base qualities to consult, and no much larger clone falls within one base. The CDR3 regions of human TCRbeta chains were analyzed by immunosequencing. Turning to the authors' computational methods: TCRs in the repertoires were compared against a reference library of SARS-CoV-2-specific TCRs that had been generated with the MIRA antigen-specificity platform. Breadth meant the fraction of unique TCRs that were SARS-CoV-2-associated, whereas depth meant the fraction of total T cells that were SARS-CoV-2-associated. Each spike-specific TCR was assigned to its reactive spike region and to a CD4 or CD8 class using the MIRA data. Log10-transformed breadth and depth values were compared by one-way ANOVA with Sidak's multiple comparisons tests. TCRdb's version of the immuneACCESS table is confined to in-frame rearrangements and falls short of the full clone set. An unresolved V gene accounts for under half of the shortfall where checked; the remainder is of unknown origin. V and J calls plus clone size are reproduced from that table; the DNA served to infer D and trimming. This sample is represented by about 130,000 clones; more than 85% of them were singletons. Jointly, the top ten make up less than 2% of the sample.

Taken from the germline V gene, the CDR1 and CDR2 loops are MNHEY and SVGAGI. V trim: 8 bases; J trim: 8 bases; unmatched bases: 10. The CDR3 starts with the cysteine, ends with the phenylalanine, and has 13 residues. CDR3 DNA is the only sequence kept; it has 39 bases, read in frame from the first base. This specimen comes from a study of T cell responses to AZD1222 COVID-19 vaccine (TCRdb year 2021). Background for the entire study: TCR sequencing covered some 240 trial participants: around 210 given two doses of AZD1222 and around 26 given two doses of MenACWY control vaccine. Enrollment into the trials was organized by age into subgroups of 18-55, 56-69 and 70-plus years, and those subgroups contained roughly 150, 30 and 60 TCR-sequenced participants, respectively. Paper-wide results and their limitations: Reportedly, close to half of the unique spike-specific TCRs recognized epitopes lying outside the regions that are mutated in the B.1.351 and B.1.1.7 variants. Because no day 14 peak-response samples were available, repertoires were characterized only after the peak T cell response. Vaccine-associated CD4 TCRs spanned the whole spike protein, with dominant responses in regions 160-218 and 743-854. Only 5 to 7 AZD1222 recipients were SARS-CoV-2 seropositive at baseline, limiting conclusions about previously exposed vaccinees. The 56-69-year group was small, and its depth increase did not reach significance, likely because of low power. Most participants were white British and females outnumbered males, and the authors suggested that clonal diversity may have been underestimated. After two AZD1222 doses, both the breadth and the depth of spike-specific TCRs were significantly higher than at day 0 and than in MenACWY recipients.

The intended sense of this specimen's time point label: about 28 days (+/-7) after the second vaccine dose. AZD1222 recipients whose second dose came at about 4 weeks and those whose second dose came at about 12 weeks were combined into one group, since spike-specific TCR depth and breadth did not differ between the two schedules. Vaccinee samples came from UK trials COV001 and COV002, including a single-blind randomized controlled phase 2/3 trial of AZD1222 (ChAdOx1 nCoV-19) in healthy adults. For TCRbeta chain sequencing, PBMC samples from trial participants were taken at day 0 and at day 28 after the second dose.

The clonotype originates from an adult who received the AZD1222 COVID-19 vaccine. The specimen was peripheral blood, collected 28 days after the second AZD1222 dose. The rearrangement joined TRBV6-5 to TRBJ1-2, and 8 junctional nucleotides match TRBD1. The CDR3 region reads CASGSGQGRGYTF. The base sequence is TGTGCCAGCGGATCCGGACAGGGCCGCGGCTACACCTTC.